This TCR beta chain was obtained from a study of cytomegalovirus exposure and HLA in healthy donors. Study results and caveats: Later analysis found that TCR beta chains associated with HLA were more clonally expanded than other, equally common chains.

PCR employed 60 Vbeta and 13 Jbeta primers. Sequencing used immunoSEQ multiplex PCR; TCRdb keeps in-frame clones, though not all of them. The sample has around 200,000 clones; 75% to 90% are singletons. Remarks on this clone: Its matching antigen is unknown.

This receptor was obtained from a woman between 25 and 40 years old in good health and CMV-seronegative. Sequencing was done on a sample of PBMCs.

The CDR3 here is CASSPDGYYGYTF. The CDR3, as DNA: TGCGCCAGCAGCCCCGACGGGTACTATGGCTACACCTTC. This chain joins TRBV5-1 and TRBJ1-2, with D unclear. Trimming took 4 bases from V and 3 from J, leaving 10 bases between them. Germline-derived CDR1 and CDR2 are SGHRS and YFSETQ. This CDR3 contains 13 residues.